This TCR beta chain was sequenced during a study of T cell repertoires in cytomegalovirus infection. Whole-study context: It can be stated that public TCR beta signatures indicated CMV infection as well as a matching HLA type. Overall study findings and caveats: What dominated the ex vivo response were HLA-C-restricted CMV-specific TCR beta clonotypes.

TCRdb ran MiXCR on the reads and lists one entry per CDR3 protein. There are approximately 260,000 distinct CDR3 sequences in the sample; less than 25% occur only once, and roughly 19% lies in the top ten. This clonotype has only a few counts. Its specificity is unknown. J lost 5 bases, V lost 4 bases, and 5 bases had no gene match. CDR1 is LGHNA, CDR2 YNFKEQ, per germline. The CDR3 has 15 residues. The source of this sequence is a human donor in good health (CMV status not recorded). Some clones in this sample may be carry-over from other donors' samples. The chain has TRBV4-2 and TRBJ2-5; 12 nucleotides align to TRBD2. Sequenced here: cultured PBMCs, sampled from culture after CMV antigen stimulation. The CDR3 sequence is CASSPRLAGVETQYF. CDR3 nucleotides: TGTGCCAGCAGCCCAAGACTAGCGGGAGTGGAGACCCAGTACTTC.